A selection of T cell receptor beta chains follows, all from one sample in a study of cytomegalovirus exposure and HLA in healthy donors. TCRdb keeps only in-frame clones here, not all; method: immunoSEQ multiplex PCR. The sample holds around 190,000 clones, 60% to 80% seen once. Sequencing was done on a sample of PBMCs. The source is a woman between 18 and 29 years old in good health and CMV-seronegative. Both conserved end residues are part of each CDR3. The D gene is left open where the match is weak. Size values are once, few and many counts, or a class for expanded clones, and some rows have none.

D gene | J gene | clone size | V gene | CDR3 protein | CDR3 DNA
TRBD2 | TRBJ2-5 | . | TRBV11-2 | CASSFWLAGGGQETQYF | TGTGCCAGCAGCTTCTGGCTAGCGGGCGGGGGGCAAGAGACCCAGTACTTC
. | TRBJ1-5 | . | TRBV28 | CASSLPSAGLHQPQHF | TGTGCCAGCAGTTTACCCTCGGCAGGGCTTCATCAGCCCCAGCATTTT
. | TRBJ2-7 | . | TRBV7-6 | CASSPQTRGYEQYF | TGTGCCAGCAGCCCCCAGACTCGCGGATACGAGCAGTACTTC
TRBD1 | TRBJ1-1 | once | TRBV7-2 | CASSLGTGGASNTEAFF | TGTGCCAGCAGCTTAGGGACAGGGGGCGCATCGAACACTGAAGCTTTCTTT
TRBD1 | TRBJ2-2 | . | TRBV5-6 | CASNTGGNTGELFF | TGTGCCAGCAATACAGGGGGGAACACCGGGGAGCTGTTTTTT
. | TRBJ2-3 | . | TRBV5-1 | CASSGGEGVDTQYF | TGCGCCAGCAGCGGAGGTGAGGGCGTGGATACGCAGTATTTT
. | TRBJ1-5 | . | TRBV19 | CASERQGRNQPQHF | TGTGCCAGCGAACGCCAGGGGCGCAATCAGCCCCAGCATTTT
. | TRBJ1-6 | . | TRBV28 | CASSPREGSESPLHF | TGTGCCAGCAGCCCCCGGGAGGGTTCAGAATCACCCCTCCACTTT
TRBD1 | TRBJ1-1 | few | TRBV14 | CASSSGGIAFF | TGTGCCAGCAGTTCAGGGGGTATAGCTTTCTTT
. | TRBJ1-6 | once | TRBV11-2 | CASSPSGLLYNSPLHF | TGTGCCAGCAGCCCTTCGGGACTGCTCTATAATTCACCCCTCCACTTT
TRBD2 | TRBJ2-7 | . | TRBV5-8 | CASEGDERDSSYEQYF | TGTGCCAGCGAAGGGGATGAGCGGGATTCGTCCTACGAGCAGTACTTC
TRBD2 | TRBJ2-1 | few | TRBV9 | CASSVTSGRAGSYNEQFF | TGTGCCAGCAGCGTTACTAGCGGGAGGGCGGGCTCCTACAATGAGCAGTTCTTC
. | TRBJ2-5 | . | TRBV5-6 | CASSPMSGAQETQYF | TGTGCCAGCAGCCCAATGTCCGGAGCCCAAGAGACCCAGTACTTC
TRBD2 | TRBJ2-3 | once | TRBV28 | CASSTSGAGGDTQYF | TGTGCCAGCAGCACTAGCGGGGCGGGGGGAGATACGCAGTATTTT
TRBD1 | TRBJ1-6 | . | TRBV25-1 | CASTTRRQGVGDNSPLHF | TGTGCCAGCACCACCAGAAGGCAGGGGGTGGGAGATAATTCACCCCTCCACTTT
TRBD1 | TRBJ2-1 | once | TRBV5-1 | CASSSRQGLQNEQFF | TGCGCCAGCAGCTCCCGACAGGGGCTTCAGAATGAGCAGTTCTTC
. | TRBJ1-2 | . | TRBV5-6 | CASSLKQAWDGYTF | TGTGCCAGCAGCTTGAAACAGGCATGGGATGGCTACACCTTC
TRBD1 | TRBJ2-3 | . | TRBV7-3 | CASSTRTGTSTDTQYF | TGTGCCAGCAGCACAAGGACAGGGACTAGCACAGATACGCAGTATTTT
TRBD1 | TRBJ2-4 | . | TRBV7-8 | CASSLARTGTKNIQYF | TGTGCCAGCAGCTTAGCGCGGACAGGGACTAAAAACATTCAGTACTTC
. | TRBJ1-4 | few | TRBV5-5 | CASHTPDSEKLFF | TGTGCCAGCCATACCCCGGACAGCGAAAAACTGTTTTTT
. | TRBJ1-1 | few | TRBV6-5 | CASRPEGNTEAFF | TGTGCCAGCCGACCGGAGGGGAACACTGAAGCTTTCTTT
. | TRBJ1-5 | . | TRBV28 | CASSPGQGRYSNQPQHF | TGTGCCAGCAGTCCTGGACAAGGTCGCTATAGCAATCAGCCCCAGCATTTT
. | TRBJ2-5 | . | TRBV5-1 | CASSSGQKETQYF | TGCGCCAGCAGCTCTGGACAGAAAGAGACCCAGTACTTC
TRBD2 | TRBJ2-2 | . | TRBV29-1 | CSVKGLAGGPGELFF | TGCAGCGTTAAGGGACTAGCGGGGGGCCCCGGGGAGCTGTTTTTT
TRBD1 | TRBJ1-3 | . | TRBV5-4 | CASSRPQGAAGNTIYF | TGTGCCAGCAGCAGACCACAGGGGGCAGCTGGAAACACCATATATTTT
TRBD2 | TRBJ2-6 | once | TRBV28 | CATYSGGASGANVLTF | TGTGCCACCTATAGCGGGGGGGCGTCAGGGGCCAACGTCCTGACTTTC
. | TRBJ1-2 | few | TRBV19 | CASRGAKEDGYTF | TGTGCCAGTAGGGGGGCGAAGGAGGATGGCTACACCTTC
TRBD2 | TRBJ2-3 | . | TRBV27 | CASRPSGSTDTQYF | TGTGCCAGCAGGCCTAGCGGTAGCACAGATACGCAGTATTTT
. | TRBJ1-2 | . | TRBV7-9 | CASRDSPTWGYTF | TGTGCCAGCAGGGACAGCCCTACTTGGGGCTACACCTTC
TRBD1 | TRBJ1-1 | . | TRBV6-4 | CASSSRDRQAFF | TGTGCCAGCAGTAGCCGGGACAGACAAGCTTTCTTT
TRBD1 | TRBJ2-3 | . | TRBV7-9 | CASSLLQGTSTQYF | TGTGCCAGCAGCTTATTACAGGGGACATCAACGCAGTATTTT
TRBD1 | TRBJ2-7 | . | TRBV9 | CASSVDVGGAYEQYF | TGTGCCAGCAGCGTAGATGTAGGGGGCGCTTACGAGCAGTACTTC
. | TRBJ1-5 | . | TRBV6-1 | CASSDTTSNQPQHF | TGTGCCAGCAGTGACACAACAAGCAATCAGCCCCAGCATTTT
. | TRBJ1-1 | . | TRBV5-6 | CASSPVQAVNTEAFF | TGTGCCAGCAGCCCCGTCCAAGCGGTGAACACTGAAGCTTTCTTT
TRBD2 | TRBJ2-7 | . | TRBV28 | CASSPGRELPEQYF | TGTGCCAGCAGTCCGGGGAGGGAGCTCCCCGAGCAGTACTTC
TRBD1 | TRBJ1-1 | . | TRBV7-9 | CASSWTGNTEAFF | TGTGCCAGCAGCTGGACAGGCAACACTGAAGCTTTCTTT
TRBD2 | TRBJ2-2 | . | TRBV10-3 | CAISDKIAGRNTGELFF | TGTGCCATCAGTGATAAAATAGCGGGACGGAACACCGGGGAGCTGTTTTTT
. | TRBJ1-3 | . | TRBV5-6 | CASSARGGNTIYF | TGTGCCAGCAGCGCCCGGGGGGGAAACACCATATATTTT
TRBD1 | TRBJ1-2 | . | TRBV28 | CASNGDRPYGYTF | TGTGCCAGCAACGGGGACAGGCCTTATGGCTACACCTTC
TRBD2 | TRBJ2-7 | few | TRBV5-1 | CASSFTSGDYEQYF | TGCGCCAGCAGCTTCACTAGCGGGGATTACGAGCAGTACTTC
TRBD1 | TRBJ1-5 | . | TRBV27 | CASSSRGDRASNQPQHF | TGTGCCAGCAGTTCGCGCGGGGACAGGGCAAGCAATCAGCCCCAGCATTTT
TRBD2 | TRBJ2-1 | few | TRBV19 | CASSRGGFNEQFF | TGTGCCAGTAGCCGGGGGGGCTTCAATGAGCAGTTCTTC
. | TRBJ1-5 | . | TRBV10-3 | CAISGRGHSNQPQHF | TGTGCCATCAGTGGGCGAGGCCATAGCAATCAGCCCCAGCATTTT
. | TRBJ2-5 | . | TRBV6-4 | CASSRLPDSETQYF | TGTGCCAGCAGTCGACTGCCCGACTCAGAGACCCAGTACTTC
TRBD1 | TRBJ1-5 | few | TRBV6-1 | CASSAGDRNSNQPQHF | TGTGCCAGCAGTGCTGGGGACAGGAATAGCAATCAGCCCCAGCATTTT
. | TRBJ2-2 | few | TRBV5-6 | CASSLAGGANTGELFF | TGTGCCAGCAGCTTGGCGGGGGGCGCGAACACCGGGGAGCTGTTTTTT
TRBD1 | TRBJ2-5 | once | TRBV5-1 | CASSWTGYQETQYF | TGCGCCAGCAGCTGGACAGGGTACCAAGAGACCCAGTACTTC
. | TRBJ1-2 | once | TRBV7-2 | CASSIPQGNYGYTF | TGTGCCAGCAGCATACCCCAGGGGAACTATGGCTACACCTTC
. | TRBJ1-6 | . | TRBV5-1 | CASSLSPTGTGESPLHF | TGCGCCAGCAGCTTGAGCCCTACAGGGACGGGTGAATCACCCCTCCACTTT
. | TRBJ2-1 | . | TRBV6-4 | CASSDTGLNEQFF | TGTGCCAGCAGTGACACAGGACTAAATGAGCAGTTCTTC
. | TRBJ1-1 | . | TRBV7-2 | CASSLWGGTEAFF | TGTGCCAGCAGCTTATGGGGGGGCACTGAAGCTTTCTTT
. | TRBJ2-3 | . | TRBV28 | CASSLNRDLNTQYF | TGTGCCAGCAGTTTAAACAGGGACCTGAATACGCAGTATTTT